The present T cell receptor beta chain was sequenced within a study of control samples from healthy donors and cancer patients (dated by TCRdb to 2020 to 2021). With respect to this clone: Its specific antigen is unknown. The record has no base qualities; no much larger clone is one base away.

According to the germline V gene, CDR1 reads KGHSH and CDR2 reads LQKENI. The cysteine opens and the phenylalanine closes a CDR3 of 13 amino acids. The entry retains the CDR3 DNA only, 39 bases that are in frame from base 1. V drops 4 bases and J drops 6 bases, leaving 9 bases in between. Libraries were built with the immunoSEQ multiplex PCR assay. The table comes from immuneACCESS by way of TCRdb, which keeps in-frame sequences with V and J called. Part of the clones is missing from these tables; in studies checked, under half for an unresolved V gene and the rest for unknown reasons. The sample data list 60,000 to 75,000 clones, and 65% to 90% of these were observed just once. Together, the top ten hold roughly 5% of the sample.

The chain is made from TRBV18 and TRBJ2-2, with the D gene too uncertain to name. The sequence was obtained from a man aged 35-49 years in good health. Sequencing used blood. In nucleotides, the sequence is TGTGCCAGCTCACTGGTCGGGCCCGGGGAGCTGTTTTTT. Its protein product is CASSLVGPGELFF.